The T cell receptor (beta chain) described here comes from a study of regulatory T cells in long-lasting Graves disease. Study-level background: Over 5 years on antithyroid drugs plus positive TSH receptor antibodies marked Graves' disease as persistent.

Construction of the TCR beta libraries employed iRepertoire HTBI primers in conjunction with Arm-PCR of CDR3 regions. Via MiXCR, TCRdb re-called the multiplex PCR reads, giving one row per CDR3 protein. The table shows about 470,000 distinct CDR3 sequences, with 20% to 25% occurring only once. Germline CDR1 is MNHEY and CDR2 is SMNVEV (reference sequence). V lost 9 bases to trimming and J lost 2 bases; unmatched junction nucleotides: 11. This CDR3 region has 17 residues. Study results and caveats: Among samples with persistent disease, TRBV28, TRBJ1-2 and TRBJ2-5 were favored.

Specified time point: persistent/refractory GD, antithyroid drugs over 5 years with positive TRAb. The TCR library was prepared using RNA isolated from PBMCs. This clonotype was counted once. Its cognate antigen is unknown. This receptor was obtained from a female donor with Graves disease. Sequenced here: peripheral blood mononuclear cells (PBMCs), sampled when the disease was refractory, from a patient treated with antithyroid drugs. This chain uses TRBV27 with TRBJ2-1; TRBD2 aligns across 12 bases. This CDR3 is CASWRLAGGVTYNEQFF. The CDR3 DNA sequence: TGTGCCAGTTGGAGGCTAGCGGGAGGGGTCACCTACAATGAGCAGTTCTTC.